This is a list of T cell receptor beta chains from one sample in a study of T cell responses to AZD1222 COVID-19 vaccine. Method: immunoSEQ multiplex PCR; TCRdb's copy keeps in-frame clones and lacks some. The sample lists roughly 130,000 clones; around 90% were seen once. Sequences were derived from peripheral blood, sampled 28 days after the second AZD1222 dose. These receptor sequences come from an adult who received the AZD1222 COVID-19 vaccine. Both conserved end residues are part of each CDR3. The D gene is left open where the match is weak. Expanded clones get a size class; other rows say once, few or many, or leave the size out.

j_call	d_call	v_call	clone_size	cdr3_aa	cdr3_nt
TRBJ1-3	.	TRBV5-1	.	CASSLVGGTTGNTIYF	TGCGCCAGCAGCTTGGTTGGGGGGACTACTGGAAACACCATATATTTT
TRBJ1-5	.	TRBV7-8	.	CASSLDPSGQPQHF	TGTGCCAGCAGCTTAGACCCATCTGGTCAGCCCCAGCATTTT
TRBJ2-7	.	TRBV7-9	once	CASSSGINKQYF	TGTGCCAGCAGCTCAGGGATAAACAAGCAGTACTTC
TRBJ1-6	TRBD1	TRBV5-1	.	CASGTGDNSPLHF	TGCGCCAGCGGGACAGGGGATAATTCACCCCTCCACTTT
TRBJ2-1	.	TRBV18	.	CASSAGQTSYNEQFF	TGTGCCAGCTCAGCAGGACAGACATCCTACAATGAGCAGTTCTTC
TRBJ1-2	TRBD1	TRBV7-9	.	CASSPGDRDGYTF	TGTGCCAGCAGCCCCGGGGACAGGGATGGCTACACCTTC
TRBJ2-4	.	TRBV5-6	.	CASSFGVGGKNIQYF	TGTGCCAGCAGCTTTGGCGTTGGGGGCAAAAACATTCAGTACTTC
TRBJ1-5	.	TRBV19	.	CASSIDRGNQPQHF	TGTGCCAGTAGTATAGATAGGGGGAATCAGCCCCAGCATTTT
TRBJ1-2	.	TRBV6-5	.	CASSRTPGTGYTF	TGTGCCAGCAGTCGGACACCTGGGACCGGCTACACCTTC
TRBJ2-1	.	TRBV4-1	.	CASSQPTQSSYNEQFF	TGCGCCAGCAGCCAACCGACTCAGAGCTCCTACAATGAGCAGTTCTTC
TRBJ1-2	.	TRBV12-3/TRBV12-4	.	CASSEAGAGGYTF	TGTGCCAGCAGTGAGGCAGGGGCTGGGGGCTACACCTTC
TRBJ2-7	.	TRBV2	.	CASSLSIEQYF	TGTGCCAGCAGTCTCTCGATCGAGCAGTACTTC
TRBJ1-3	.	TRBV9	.	CASSAEPRGNTIYF	TGTGCCAGCAGCGCCGAACCCCGAGGAAACACCATATATTTT
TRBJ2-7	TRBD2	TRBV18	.	CASSPGLAVAYEQYF	TGTGCCAGCTCACCGGGACTAGCGGTGGCCTACGAGCAGTACTTC
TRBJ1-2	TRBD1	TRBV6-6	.	CASSFGQGPYGYTF	TGTGCCAGCAGTTTCGGACAGGGCCCCTATGGCTACACCTTC
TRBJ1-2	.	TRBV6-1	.	CASSELAVEYGYTF	TGTGCCAGCAGTGAACTCGCCGTAGAATATGGCTACACCTTC
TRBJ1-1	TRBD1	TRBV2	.	CAGLVTGGGTEAFF	TGTGCCGGGCTAGTGACAGGGGGCGGCACTGAAGCTTTCTTT
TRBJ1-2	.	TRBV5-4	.	CASSPGSYGYTF	TGTGCCAGCAGCCCGGGGTCCTATGGCTACACCTTC
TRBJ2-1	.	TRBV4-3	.	CASSQDRQGSYNEQFF	TGCGCCAGCAGCCAAGATCGTCAGGGGTCCTACAATGAGCAGTTCTTC
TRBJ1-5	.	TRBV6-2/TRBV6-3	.	CASSAEAGQPQHF	TGTGCCAGCAGTGCCGAAGCGGGCCAGCCCCAGCATTTT
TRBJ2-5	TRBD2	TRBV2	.	CASSERGQETQYF	TGTGCCAGCAGTGAGCGGGGGCAAGAGACCCAGTACTTC
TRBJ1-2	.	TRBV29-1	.	CSVVGTENYGYTF	TGCAGCGTTGTTGGGACGGAGAACTATGGCTACACCTTC
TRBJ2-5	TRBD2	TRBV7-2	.	CASSLDTAGGRTQYF	TGTGCCAGCAGCTTAGATACGGCGGGGGGTCGGACCCAGTACTTC
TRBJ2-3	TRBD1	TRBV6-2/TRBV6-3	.	CASSRQGLDTQYF	TGTGCCAGCAGTAGACAGGGATTAGATACGCAGTATTTT
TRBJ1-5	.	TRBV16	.	CASSQWAGTPGNQPQHF	TGTGCCAGCAGCCAATGGGCCGGGACACCGGGCAATCAGCCCCAGCATTTT
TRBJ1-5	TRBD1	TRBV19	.	CASSNRGHVNQPQHF	TGTGCCAGTAGTAACAGGGGGCACGTCAATCAGCCCCAGCATTTT
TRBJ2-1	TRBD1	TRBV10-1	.	CASSTNPRDRESYNEQFF	TGCGCCAGCAGTACAAACCCCCGGGACAGGGAGTCCTACAATGAGCAGTTCTTC
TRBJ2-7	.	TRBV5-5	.	CASSLLTSSYEQYF	TGTGCCAGCAGCTTACTAACGAGCTCCTACGAGCAGTACTTC
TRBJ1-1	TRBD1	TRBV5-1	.	CASSSDRGHMNTEAFF	TGCGCCAGCAGCTCGGACAGGGGGCATATGAACACTGAAGCTTTCTTT
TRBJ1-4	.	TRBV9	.	CASSVVSESRELFF	TGTGCCAGCAGCGTAGTGTCCGAATCCCGTGAACTGTTTTTT
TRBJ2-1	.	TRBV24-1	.	CATSDPVEQFF	TGTGCCACCAGTGATCCCGTAGAGCAGTTCTTC
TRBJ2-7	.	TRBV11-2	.	CASSPIPRNYEQYF	TGTGCCAGCAGCCCGATTCCCAGGAACTACGAGCAGTACTTC
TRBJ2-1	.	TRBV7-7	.	CASSLSPGSHEQFF	TGTGCTAGCAGCTTATCGCCGGGGAGCCATGAGCAGTTCTTC
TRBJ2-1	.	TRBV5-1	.	CASSLGQAGDEQFF	TGCGCCAGCAGCTTGGGACAGGCGGGGGATGAGCAGTTCTTC
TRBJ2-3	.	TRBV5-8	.	CASSLVGHSTDTQYF	TGTGCCAGCAGCTTGGTTGGACACAGCACAGATACGCAGTATTTT
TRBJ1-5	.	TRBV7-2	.	CASSLRGVSNQPQHF	TGTGCCAGCAGCTTAAGGGGAGTTAGCAATCAGCCCCAGCATTTT
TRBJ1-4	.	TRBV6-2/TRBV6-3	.	CASSPLLHATNEKLFF	TGTGCCAGCAGCCCTTTATTACATGCAACTAATGAAAAACTGTTTTTT
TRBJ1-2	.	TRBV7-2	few	CASSLGPGNYGYTF	TGTGCCAGCAGCTTAGGTCCAGGAAACTATGGCTACACCTTC